Each of the 2 T cell receptor beta chains below was sequenced from the same sample in a study of early T cells in non-severe SARS-CoV-2 infection. TCRdb fed the 5' RACE reads into MiXCR, producing one record per CDR3 protein. The data hold some 40,000 distinct CDR3 sequences, with over 9% observed a single time. Sequencing was performed on whole blood. These receptors were obtained from an adult who was a healthcare worker with PCR-confirmed SARS-CoV-2 infection or an uninfected control (not recorded which).

On this clonotype: A much larger clone differs by one base, so this may be a read error. J is TRBJ2-3 and V is TRBV6-6, with D possibly being TRBD2 (5 bases). This CDR3 has 19 amino acids. CDR1 and CDR2 from the germline V gene are MNHNY and SVGAGI (reference sequence). V lost 4 bases, J lost 1 base, and 24 bases lay in between. The CDR3 nucleotides read TGTGCCAGCAGTTCCTCGAGTGCGACTACGCTCTCGGGCACAGATACGCAGTATTTT. It specifies CASSSSSATTLSGTDTQYF.

This chain's CDR3 is CASREGAETQYF. For the CDR3, the DNA is TGTGCCAGCAGGGAAGGAGCGGAGACCCAGTACTTC. The chain recombines TRBV3-1 with TRBJ2-5; D is uncertain. The germline CDR1 and CDR2 sequences are LGHDT and YNNKEL (reference sequence). This CDR3 is 12 amino acids long. V lost 6 bases and J lost 5, with 10 bases in between.